Only a few counts were recorded for the clone carrying this T cell receptor beta chain. Unsorted samples, those not sorted, used approximately 100 million PBMCs for genomic DNA. Germline V gene lookup returns CDR1 MDHEN and CDR2 SYDVKM. This CDR3 is 13 amino acids long. Trimming removed 2 bases at V and 6 bases at J, with 10 bases between. This specimen belongs to a study of shared clonotypes between healthy human individuals. Whole-study context: The cohort comprised a couple of women and a few men. Their ages spanned 18 to 49 years.

The authors' processing: ImmunoSEQ output lacked quality scores and full-length reads, limiting matched filtering. TCRdb's table, derived via immunoSEQ multiplex PCR, lists solely in-frame clones and lacks some. V and J calls and clone size are copied from that table; D and trimming were computed from the DNA. The table shows around 500,000 clones, with 65% to 85% occurring only once. The chain links TRBV28 to TRBJ2-5, with D uncertain. Sequencing was performed on PBMCs. This clonotype originated in a woman aged 40 to 50 in good health. Some clones in this sample may be carry-over from other donors' samples. DNA of the CDR3: TGTGCCAGCAGTTTAGAGCAGAGGAAGACCCAGTACTTC. The encoded protein is CASSLEQRKTQYF.